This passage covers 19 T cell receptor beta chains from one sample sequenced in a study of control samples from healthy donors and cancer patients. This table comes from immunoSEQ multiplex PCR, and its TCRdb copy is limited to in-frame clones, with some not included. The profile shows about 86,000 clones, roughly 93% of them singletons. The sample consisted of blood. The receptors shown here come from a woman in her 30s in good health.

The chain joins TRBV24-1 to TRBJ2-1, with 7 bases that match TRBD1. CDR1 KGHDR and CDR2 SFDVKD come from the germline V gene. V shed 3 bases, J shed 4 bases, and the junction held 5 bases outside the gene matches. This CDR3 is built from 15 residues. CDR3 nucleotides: TGTGCCACCAGTGATACAAAGACAGGGTACAATGAGCAGTTCTTC. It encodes CATSDTKTGYNEQFF.

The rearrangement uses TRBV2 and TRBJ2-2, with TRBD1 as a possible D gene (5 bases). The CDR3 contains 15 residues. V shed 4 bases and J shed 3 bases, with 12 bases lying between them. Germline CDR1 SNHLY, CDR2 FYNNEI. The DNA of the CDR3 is TGTGCCAGCAGTGGGGCCGGCAGGGACACCGGGGAGCTGTTTTTT. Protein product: CASSGAGRDTGELFF.

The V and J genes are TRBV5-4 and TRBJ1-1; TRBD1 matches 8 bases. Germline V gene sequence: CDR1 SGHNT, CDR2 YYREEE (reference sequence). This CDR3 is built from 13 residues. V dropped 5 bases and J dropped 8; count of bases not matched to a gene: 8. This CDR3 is CASSRQGQGEAFF. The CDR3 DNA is TGTGCCAGCAGTCGCCAAGGACAGGGCGAAGCTTTCTTT.

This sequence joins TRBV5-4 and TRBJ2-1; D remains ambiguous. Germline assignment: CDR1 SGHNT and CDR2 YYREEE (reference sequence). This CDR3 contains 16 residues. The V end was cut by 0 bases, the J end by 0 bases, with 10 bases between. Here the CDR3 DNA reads TGTGCCAGCAGCTTGGGGGCGGCTAGCTCCTACAATGAGCAGTTCTTC. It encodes CASSLGAASSYNEQFF.

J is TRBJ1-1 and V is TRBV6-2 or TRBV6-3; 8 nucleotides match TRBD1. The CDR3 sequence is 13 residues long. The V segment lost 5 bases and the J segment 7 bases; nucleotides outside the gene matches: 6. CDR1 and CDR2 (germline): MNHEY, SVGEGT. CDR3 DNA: TGTGCCAGCAGTCAGGGACAGGAGGTTGAAGCTTTCTTT. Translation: CASSQGQEVEAFF.

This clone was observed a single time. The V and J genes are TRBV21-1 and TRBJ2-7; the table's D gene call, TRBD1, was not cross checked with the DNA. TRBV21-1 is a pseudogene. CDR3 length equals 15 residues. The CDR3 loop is CASSKADRLSYEQYF. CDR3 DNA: TGTGCCAGCAGCAAAGCCGACAGACTCTCCTACGAGCAGTACTTC.

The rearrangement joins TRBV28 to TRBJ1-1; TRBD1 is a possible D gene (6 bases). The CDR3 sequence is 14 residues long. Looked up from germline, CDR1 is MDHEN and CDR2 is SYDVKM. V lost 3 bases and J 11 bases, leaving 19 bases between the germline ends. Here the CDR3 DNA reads TGTGCCAGCAGTTTGTCCATGGGGAGGGGGAATGCTTTCTTT. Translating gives CASSLSMGRGNAFF. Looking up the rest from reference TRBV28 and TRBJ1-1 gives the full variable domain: DVKVTQSSRYLVKRTGEKVFLECVQDMDHENMFWYRQDPGLGLRLIYFSYDVKMKEKGDIPEGYSVSREKKERFSLILESASTNQTSMYLCASSLSMGRGNAFFGQGTRLTVV.

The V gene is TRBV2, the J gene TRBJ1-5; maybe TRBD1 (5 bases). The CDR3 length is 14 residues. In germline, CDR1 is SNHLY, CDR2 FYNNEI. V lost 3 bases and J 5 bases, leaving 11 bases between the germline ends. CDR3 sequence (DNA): TGTGCCAGCAGTGACGGCAGGGATTATCAGCCCCAGCATTTT. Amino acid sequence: CASSDGRDYQPQHF.

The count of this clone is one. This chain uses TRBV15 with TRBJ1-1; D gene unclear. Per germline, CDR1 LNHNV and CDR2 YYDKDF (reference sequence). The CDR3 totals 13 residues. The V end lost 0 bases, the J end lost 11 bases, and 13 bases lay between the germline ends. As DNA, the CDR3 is TGTGCCACCAGCAGAGATACCCTGGATGGGGCTTTCTTT. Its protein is CATSRDTLDGAFF.

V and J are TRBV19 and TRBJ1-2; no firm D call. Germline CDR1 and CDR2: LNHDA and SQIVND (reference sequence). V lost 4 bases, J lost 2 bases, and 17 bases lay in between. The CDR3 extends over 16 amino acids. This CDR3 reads CASSTVSRIKNYGYTF. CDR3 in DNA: TGTGCCAGTAGTACCGTATCAAGGATAAAAAACTATGGCTACACCTTC.

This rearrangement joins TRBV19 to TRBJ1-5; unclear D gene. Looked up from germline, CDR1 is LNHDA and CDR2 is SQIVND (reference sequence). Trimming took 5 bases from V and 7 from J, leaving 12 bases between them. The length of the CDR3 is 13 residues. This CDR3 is CASSSGMGQPQHF. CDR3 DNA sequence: TGTGCCAGTAGTTCCGGGATGGGGCAGCCCCAGCATTTT. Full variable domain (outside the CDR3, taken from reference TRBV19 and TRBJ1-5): DGGITQSPKYLFRKEGQNVTLSCEQNLNHDAMYWYRQDPGQGLRLIYYSQIVNDFQKGDIAEGYSVSREKKESFPLTVTSAQKNPTAFYLCASSSGMGQPQHFGDGTRLSIL.

Here the CDR3 reads CASSYGPFSSYEQYF. Here the CDR3 DNA reads TGTGCCAGCAGTTACGGGCCCTTCAGCTCCTACGAGCAGTACTTC. This rearrangement joins TRBV6-6 to TRBJ2-7; D is ambiguous. This CDR3 contains 15 residues. Germline V gene sequence: CDR1 MNHNY, CDR2 SVGAGI (reference sequence). Trimming took 2 bases from V and 0 from J, leaving 11 bases between them.

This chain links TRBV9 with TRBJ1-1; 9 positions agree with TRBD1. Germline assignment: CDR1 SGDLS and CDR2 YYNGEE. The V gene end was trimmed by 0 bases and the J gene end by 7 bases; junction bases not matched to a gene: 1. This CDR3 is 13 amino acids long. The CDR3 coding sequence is TGTGCCAGCAGCGTAGCGGGACAGGGTGAAGCTTTCTTT. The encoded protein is CASSVAGQGEAFF.

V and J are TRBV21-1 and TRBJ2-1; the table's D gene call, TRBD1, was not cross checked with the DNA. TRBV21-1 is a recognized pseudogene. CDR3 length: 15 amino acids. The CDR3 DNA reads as TGTGCCAGCAGCGGCCGGGACAGGGCCTACAATGAGCAGTTCTTC. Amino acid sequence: CASSGRDRAYNEQFF.

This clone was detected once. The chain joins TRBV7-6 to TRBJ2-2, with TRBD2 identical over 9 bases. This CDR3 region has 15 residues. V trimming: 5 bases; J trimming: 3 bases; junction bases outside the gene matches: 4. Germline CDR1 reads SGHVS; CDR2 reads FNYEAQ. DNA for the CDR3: TGTGCCAGCAGCAGTAGCGGGAGAGACACCGGGGAGCTGTTTTTT. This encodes CASSSSGRDTGELFF.

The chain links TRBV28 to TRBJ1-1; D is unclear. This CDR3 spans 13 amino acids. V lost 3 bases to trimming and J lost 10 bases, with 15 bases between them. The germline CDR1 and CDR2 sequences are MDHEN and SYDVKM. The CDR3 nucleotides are TGTGCCAGCAGTTTTGTAGGGAGGCCGATAGCTTTCTTT. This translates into CASSFVGRPIAFF.

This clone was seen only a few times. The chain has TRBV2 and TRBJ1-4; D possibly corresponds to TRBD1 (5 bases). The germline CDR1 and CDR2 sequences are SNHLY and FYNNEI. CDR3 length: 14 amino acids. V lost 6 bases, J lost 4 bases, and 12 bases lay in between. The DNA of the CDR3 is TGTGCCAGCAGACTAGACAGTTTTAATGAAAAACTGTTTTTT. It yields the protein CASRLDSFNEKLFF.

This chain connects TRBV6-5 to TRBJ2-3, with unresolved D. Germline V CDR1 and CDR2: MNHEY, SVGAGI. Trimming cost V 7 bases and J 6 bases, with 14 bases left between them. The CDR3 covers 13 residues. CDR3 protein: CASTGPTGDTQYF. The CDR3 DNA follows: TGTGCCAGCACCGGGCCGACCGGGGATACGCAGTATTTT.

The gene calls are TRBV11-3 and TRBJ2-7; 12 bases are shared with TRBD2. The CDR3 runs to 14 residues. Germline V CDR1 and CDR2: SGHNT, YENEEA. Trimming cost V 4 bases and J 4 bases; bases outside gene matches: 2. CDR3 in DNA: TGTGCCAGCAGCTCAGGGACTAGCGGGTACGAGCAGTACTTC. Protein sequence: CASSSGTSGYEQYF.